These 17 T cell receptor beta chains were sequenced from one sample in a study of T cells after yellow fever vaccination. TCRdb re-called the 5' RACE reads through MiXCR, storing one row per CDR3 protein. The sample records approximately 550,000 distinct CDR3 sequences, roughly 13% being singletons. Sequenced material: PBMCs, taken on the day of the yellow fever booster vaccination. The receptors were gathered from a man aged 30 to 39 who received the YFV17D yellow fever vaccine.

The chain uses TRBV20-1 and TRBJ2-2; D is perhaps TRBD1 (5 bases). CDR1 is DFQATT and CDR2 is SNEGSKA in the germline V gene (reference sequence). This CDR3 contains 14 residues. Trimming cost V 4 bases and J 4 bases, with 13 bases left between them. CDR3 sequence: CSATPYRGTGELFF. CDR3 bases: TGCAGTGCTACCCCCTATAGGGGCACCGGGGAGCTGTTTTTT.

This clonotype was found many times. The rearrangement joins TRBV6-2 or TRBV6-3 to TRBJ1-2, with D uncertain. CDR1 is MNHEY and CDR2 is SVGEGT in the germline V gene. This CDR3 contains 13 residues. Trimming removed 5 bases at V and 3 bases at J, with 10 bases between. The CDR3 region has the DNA TGTGCCAGCAGTCTATTTGGGGACTATGGCTACACCTTC. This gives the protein CASSLFGDYGYTF.

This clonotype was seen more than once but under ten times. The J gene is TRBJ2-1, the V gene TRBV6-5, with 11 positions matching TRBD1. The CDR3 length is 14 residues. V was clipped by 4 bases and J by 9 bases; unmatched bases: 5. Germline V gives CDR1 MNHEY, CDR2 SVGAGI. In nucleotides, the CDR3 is TGTGCCAGCAGTTGGGACAGGGGGTGGGCTGAGCAGTTCTTC. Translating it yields CASSWDRGWAEQFF.

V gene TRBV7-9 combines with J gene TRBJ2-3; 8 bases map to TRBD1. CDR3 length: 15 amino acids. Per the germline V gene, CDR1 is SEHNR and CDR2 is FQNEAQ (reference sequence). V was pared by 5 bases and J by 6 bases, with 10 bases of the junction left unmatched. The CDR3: CASSRRGQAPDTQYF. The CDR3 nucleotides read TGTGCCAGCAGCCGTCGGGGACAGGCTCCCGATACGCAGTATTTT. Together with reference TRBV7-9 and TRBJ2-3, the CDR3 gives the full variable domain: DTGVSQNPRHKITKRGQNVTFRCDPISEHNRLYWYRQTLGQGPEFLTYFQNEAQLEKSRLLSDRFSAERPKGSFSTLEIQRTEQGDSAMYLCASSRRGQAPDTQYFGPGTRLTVL.

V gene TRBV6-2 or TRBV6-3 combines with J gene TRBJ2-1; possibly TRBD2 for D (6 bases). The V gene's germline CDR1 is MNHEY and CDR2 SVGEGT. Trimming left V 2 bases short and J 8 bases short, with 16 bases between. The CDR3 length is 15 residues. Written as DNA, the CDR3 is TGTGCCAGCAGTTACGGGGGGAGTCGCGGACATGAGCAGTTCTTC. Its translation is CASSYGGSRGHEQFF.

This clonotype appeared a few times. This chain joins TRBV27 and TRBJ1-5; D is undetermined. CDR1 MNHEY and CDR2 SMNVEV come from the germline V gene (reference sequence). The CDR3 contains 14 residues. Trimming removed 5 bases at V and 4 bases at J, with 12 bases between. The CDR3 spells CASSPGRANQPQHF. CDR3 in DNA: TGTGCCAGCAGTCCTGGCCGGGCGAATCAGCCCCAGCATTTT.

CDR3 bases: TGCGCCAGCACTCCAACCTCGGGCGGGAATACGCAGTATTTT. This sequence encodes CASTPTSGGNTQYF. The V call is TRBV10-2, the J call TRBJ2-3, with D perhaps matching TRBD2 (6 bases). In germline, CDR1 is WSHSY, CDR2 SAAADI. V dropped 7 bases and J dropped 7 bases, with 18 bases sitting between them. This CDR3 comprises 14 residues.

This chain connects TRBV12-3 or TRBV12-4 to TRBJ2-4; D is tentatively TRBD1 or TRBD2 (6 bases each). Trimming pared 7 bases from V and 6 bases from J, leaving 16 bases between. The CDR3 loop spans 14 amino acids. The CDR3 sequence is CASTPGAGPNIQYF. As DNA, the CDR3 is TGTGCCAGCACCCCGGGGGCAGGGCCAAACATTCAGTACTTC.

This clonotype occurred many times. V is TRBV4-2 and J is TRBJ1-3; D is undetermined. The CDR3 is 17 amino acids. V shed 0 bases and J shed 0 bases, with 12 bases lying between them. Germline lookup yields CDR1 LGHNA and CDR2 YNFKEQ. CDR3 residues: CASSQESGRSSGNTIYF. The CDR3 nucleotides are TGTGCCAGCAGCCAAGAGTCGGGAAGGAGCTCTGGAAACACCATATATTTT.

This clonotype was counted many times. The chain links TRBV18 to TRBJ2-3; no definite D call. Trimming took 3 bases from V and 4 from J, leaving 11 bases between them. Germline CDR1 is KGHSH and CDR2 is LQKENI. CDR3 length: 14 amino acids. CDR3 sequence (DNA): TGTGCCAGCTCACCTAGACGGAACGCAGATACGCAGTATTTT. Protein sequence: CASSPRRNADTQYF.

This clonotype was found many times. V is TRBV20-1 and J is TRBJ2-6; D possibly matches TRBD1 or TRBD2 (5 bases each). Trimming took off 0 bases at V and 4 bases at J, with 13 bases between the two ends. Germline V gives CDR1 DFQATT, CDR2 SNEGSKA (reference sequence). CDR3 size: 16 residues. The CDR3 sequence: CSARDYKGTGANVLTF. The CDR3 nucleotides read TGCAGTGCTAGAGATTATAAAGGGACCGGGGCCAACGTCCTGACTTTC.

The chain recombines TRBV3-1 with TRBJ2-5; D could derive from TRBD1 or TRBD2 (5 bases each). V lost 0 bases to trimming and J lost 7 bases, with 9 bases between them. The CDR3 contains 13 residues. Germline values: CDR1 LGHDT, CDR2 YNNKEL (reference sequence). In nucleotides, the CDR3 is TGTGCCAGCAGCCAAGATCCTGGGGGGACCCAGTACTTC. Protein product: CASSQDPGGTQYF.

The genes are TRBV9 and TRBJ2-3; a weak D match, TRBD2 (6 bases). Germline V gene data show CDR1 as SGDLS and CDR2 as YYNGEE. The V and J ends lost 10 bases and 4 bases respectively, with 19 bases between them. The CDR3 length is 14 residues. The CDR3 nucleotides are TGTGCCTCGCGGGAAGGGTGGGGTTCAGATACGCAGTATTTT. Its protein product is CASREGWGSDTQYF.

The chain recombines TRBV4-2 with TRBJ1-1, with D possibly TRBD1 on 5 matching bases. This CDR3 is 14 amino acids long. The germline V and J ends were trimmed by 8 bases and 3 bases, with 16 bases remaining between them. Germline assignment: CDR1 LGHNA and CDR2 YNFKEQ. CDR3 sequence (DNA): TGTGCCAGCCGGGGGTCGGTCAGAGACACTGAAGCTTTCTTT. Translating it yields CASRGSVRDTEAFF.

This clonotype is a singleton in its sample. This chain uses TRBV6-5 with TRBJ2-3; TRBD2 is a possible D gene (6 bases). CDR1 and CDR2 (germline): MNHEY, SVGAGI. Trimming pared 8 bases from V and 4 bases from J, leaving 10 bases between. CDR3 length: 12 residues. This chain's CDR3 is CASGTSPDTQYF. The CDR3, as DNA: TGTGCCAGCGGTACTAGCCCAGATACGCAGTATTTT.

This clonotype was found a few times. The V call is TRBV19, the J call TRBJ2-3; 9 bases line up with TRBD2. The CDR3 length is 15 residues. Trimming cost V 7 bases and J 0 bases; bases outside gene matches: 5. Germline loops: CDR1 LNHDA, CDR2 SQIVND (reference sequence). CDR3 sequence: CASNFAGGSTDTQYF. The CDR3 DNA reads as TGTGCCAGTAACTTCGCGGGAGGGAGCACAGATACGCAGTATTTT.

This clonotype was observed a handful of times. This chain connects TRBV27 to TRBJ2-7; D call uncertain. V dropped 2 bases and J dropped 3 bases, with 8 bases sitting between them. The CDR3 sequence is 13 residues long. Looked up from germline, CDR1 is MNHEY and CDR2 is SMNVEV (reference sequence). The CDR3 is CASSLKPFYEQYF. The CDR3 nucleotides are TGTGCCAGCAGTTTAAAGCCATTCTACGAGCAGTACTTC.